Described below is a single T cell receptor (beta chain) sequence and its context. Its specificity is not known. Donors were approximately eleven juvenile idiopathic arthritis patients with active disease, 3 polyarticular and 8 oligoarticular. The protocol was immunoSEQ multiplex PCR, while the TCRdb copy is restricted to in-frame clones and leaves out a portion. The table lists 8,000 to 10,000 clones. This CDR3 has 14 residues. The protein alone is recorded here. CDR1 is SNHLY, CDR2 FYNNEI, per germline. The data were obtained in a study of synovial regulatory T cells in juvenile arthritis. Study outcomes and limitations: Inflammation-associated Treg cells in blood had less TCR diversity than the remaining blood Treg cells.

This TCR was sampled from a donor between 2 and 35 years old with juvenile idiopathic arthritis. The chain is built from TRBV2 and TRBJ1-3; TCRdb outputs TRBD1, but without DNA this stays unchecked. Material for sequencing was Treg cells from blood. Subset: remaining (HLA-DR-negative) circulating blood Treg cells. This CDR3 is CASSTGWTGNTIYF.